Listed below are T cell receptor beta chains from one sample, sequenced in a study of blood T cell repertoires in COVID-19. Generated by immunoSEQ multiplex PCR, the TCRdb table keeps only in-frame clones and is missing some. The data contain some 78,000 clones, roughly 87% of them singletons. The source material was peripheral blood. Receptor source: a woman of 80 years or more with active or convalescent COVID-19. Each CDR3 is given with its conserved first and last residue. Expanded clones are given a class, and other clones once, few, many or no size at all.

>few|TRBV4-3|TRBJ2-3
CASSPGLSTDTQYF
>NA|TRBV7-2|TRBJ2-1
CASSLAGQGYNEQFF
>few|TRBV5-1|TRBJ2-7
CASSLVLAGSLGYEQYF
>NA|TRBV5-1|TRBJ2-5
CASSHAQTQYF
>NA|TRBV6-1|TRBJ2-7
CASRVATGAPKEQYF
>NA|TRBV3-1/TRBV3-2|TRBJ1-3
CASSQDGRGPDTIYF
>NA|TRBV7-8|TRBJ2-5
CASSLSRGETQYF
>NA|TRBV7-3|TRBJ2-1
CASSPERGGLSYNEQFF
>NA|TRBV6-2/TRBV6-3|TRBJ2-1
CASSFRTSGQYNEQFF
>NA|TRBV7-2|TRBJ2-3
CASSSYNTPQADTQYF
>NA|TRBV5-1|TRBJ2-1
CASSHPGTSGISNRLVSYNEQFF
>NA|TRBV24-1|TRBJ2-3
CATSDLPGLGGTDTQYF
>NA|TRBV5-1|TRBJ2-2
CASSRSGSESTGELFF
>NA|TRBV18|TRBJ2-2
CASSTPTDTNTGELFF
>NA|TRBV28|TRBJ1-4
CASSLSVQGVNEKLFF
>NA|TRBV19|TRBJ1-5
CASSLRGQALHQPQHF
>NA|TRBV5-4|TRBJ2-3
CASSTASGGADTQYF
>NA|TRBV7-8|TRBJ2-2
CASSQGGQGGTGELFF
>NA|TRBV9|TRBJ1-2
CASSAGTGWTYGYTF
>NA|TRBV7-2|TRBJ2-1
CASSLGLAGMFANEQFF
>NA|TRBV14|TRBJ1-2
CASSQDPGPYIYGYTF
>once|TRBV11-3|TRBJ2-2
CASSFRGVAGELFF
>NA|TRBV7-2|TRBJ1-6
CASSNQGRGNSPLHF
>NA|TRBV20-1|TRBJ2-3
CSARGTSDYF
>once|TRBV4-1|TRBJ1-2
CASSQDVGSGYGYTF
>NA|TRBV5-1|TRBJ2-1
CASSLWTSGGGEQFF
>NA|TRBV2|TRBJ2-6
CASSSPTSGRAGGANVLTF
>NA|TRBV4-2|TRBJ2-1
CASSQDESGRNEQFF
>NA|TRBV7-2|TRBJ1-1
CASSSIPGLRATEAFF
>NA|TRBV4-2|TRBJ1-2
CASSQGEINYGYTF
>NA|TRBV6-1|TRBJ1-2
CASSEGGRGSYGYTF
>NA|TRBV11-3|TRBJ2-7
CASSSQTGDEQYF
>few|TRBV5-3|TRBJ2-4
CARNLGRDGAKNIQYF
>many|TRBV6-2/TRBV6-3|TRBJ2-6
CASSRSYVYGANVLTF
>NA|TRBV15|TRBJ2-3
CATSFRTIASTDTQYF
>NA|TRBV11-2|TRBJ2-7
CASSLGGQGYYEQYF
>NA|TRBV5-1|TRBJ2-2
CASSFSDRGYAGELFF
>NA|TRBV18|TRBJ2-7
CASSPPQLAGGNEQYF
>NA|TRBV2|TRBJ1-2
CASSPTGRYGYTF
>NA|TRBV25-1|TRBJ2-1
CASSVMWTGAYNEQFF
>NA|TRBV29-1|TRBJ2-7
CSATGLASRSSYEQYF
>NA|TRBV7-2|TRBJ1-4
CASSLRHTTNEKLFF
>NA|TRBV5-1|TRBJ2-3
CASSGQAPSTDTQYF
>NA|TRBV25-1|TRBJ1-6
CASSGQVSYNSPLHF
>NA|TRBV7-2|TRBJ2-7
CASSLGPRGGGYEQYF
>NA|TRBV3-1/TRBV3-2|TRBJ1-3
CASSQDRLYSGNTIYF
>NA|TRBV5-1|TRBJ2-7
CASSLGTSGLYEQYF
>NA|TRBV27|TRBJ1-1
CASSLSAGIGPAEAFF
>NA|TRBV6-5|TRBJ1-1
CATARPNTEAFF
>NA|TRBV7-2|TRBJ2-5
CASSLALQGTQYF
>NA|TRBV5-6|TRBJ2-3
CASSYYPLRTDTQYF
>few|TRBV6-5|TRBJ1-6
CASRNGQYNSPLHF
>few|TRBV27|TRBJ2-7
CASAPGTGHYEQYF